This record covers a single TCR beta chain. This clonotype was observed at least ten times. Its antigen is still unknown. No qualities accompany the bases; no much larger clone lies one base away. Stable Graves' hyperthyroidism was defined as no progression to ophthalmopathy during 18 months of follow-up. The hyperthyroidism patients were between 18 and 65 years old and newly diagnosed, with a disease duration of less than 2 months. Any patient with an uncontrolled infection, another autoimmune disease, pregnancy or lactation was excluded. Diagnoses were established on the basis of clinical symptoms, serum thyroxine and TRAb, thyroid ultrasound, and orbital computed tomography. PBMCs were separated from roughly 10 ml of fresh peripheral blood using Ficoll-Paque density gradient centrifugation. Trizol reagent was used to extract total RNA, and RNA quality was then checked on an Agilent 2100 Bioanalyzer.

This entry is derived from a study of T cells in Graves' hyperthyroidism and ophthalmopathy (dated by TCRdb to about 2019). In the study overall: Peripheral blood samples were taken at initial diagnosis, before any treatment was given. Thyroid tissue and blood T-cell repertoires from over 5 Graves' hyperthyroidism patients were also compared in the study. TCR Vbeta CDR3 sequencing of some 140 peripheral blood samples (under 45 ophthalmopathy, 75 hyperthyroidism and around 17 progressor patients) is reported in the paper. Prospective prediction of ophthalmopathy was tested in an independent validation cohort of under 20 hyperthyroidism patients and some 17 patients who later progressed to ophthalmopathy. The roughly 91 discovery patients were randomly split 7:3 into training and test sets. To identify distinguishing TCR V-J signatures, a discovery cohort of 100 patients was used, comprising 43 with Graves' ophthalmopathy and 57 with stable Graves' hyperthyroidism. After blood sampling, hyperthyroidism patients were treated with methimazole at a starting dose of 30 mg daily, and ophthalmopathy patients were treated with high-dose intravenous methylprednisolone.

Amplification of TCR beta CDR3 regions was carried out from RNA transcripts. For the first round of RT-PCR on the TCR CDR3, the HTBI primer set was used together with the Qiagen OneStep RT-PCR kit. The libraries were constructed in a second round of multiplex PCR and then size-selected and purified. Sequencing of the libraries was done on an Illumina HiSeq2000 using paired-end 100 bp reads. Per the source publication's procedure: SOAPnuke was used to process the raw data, removing reads that contained adapters or uncalled bases, had a mean Phred below 15, or lacked an exact match to the constant primer or identifier. High-quality paired reads were merged using COPE v1.2.5, and each unique nucleotide sequence was defined as a clonotype. MiTCR v1.1 was used to align the clonotypes against IMGT TRBV, TRBD and TRBJ reference segments. Only V-J combinations with frequency above 0.0001, covering approximately 99% of repertoires, were analysed. The TCS score was defined as F50 (clonal expansion) divided by E x V (chaos), with BLOSUM62-based TCRdist calculated between CDR3 peptides within each V-J. Welch's t-statistics and random forest reduced around 510 V-J features to 13, which were used in a naive Bayes classifier (R e1071). The public sequencing data were trimmed at Q25 with fastp and processed into clonotypes with MiXCR by TCRdb, which kept only in-frame beta chains. A single entry per CDR3 protein holds the most common genes and DNA from its merged rows. Here the V and J calls rest on TCRdb's processing, not on the authors' analysis. The table for this sample lists a few hundred thousand distinct CDR3 sequences; 14% of them were counted only once. 14% of the sample belongs to the ten largest clones.

The V end gives up 6 bases and the J end 4 bases, leaving 10 bases in the junction not matched to a gene. Taken from cysteine to phenylalanine, the CDR3 has 16 residues. Only CDR3 DNA remains: 48 bases, in frame from the first base. Sequences MNHNS (CDR1) and SASEGT (CDR2) are obtained from the germline V gene. Paper-wide results and their limitations: Most expanded thyroid clonotypes (frequency above 0.001) were also detected in blood, suggesting blood repertoires may reflect thyroid immune responses. During validation, the model predicted progression to ophthalmopathy a median of around 7 months ahead of onset, with roughly 65% sensitivity and about 75% specificity. No statistical method was used to fix the sample size in advance, and group allocation was not hidden from the investigators. Ophthalmopathy was separated from stable hyperthyroidism by a 13 V-J signature model, with approximately 89% sensitivity and around 81% specificity obtained in cross-validation and 80%/75% obtained in testing.

The chain links TRBV6-1 with TRBJ2-5; TRBD2 lines up with 11 middle nucleotides. The receptor was isolated from a woman in her thirties or forties with Graves' hyperthyroidism. The sequenced material came from blood. The encoded CDR3 is CASRGVAGGPAETQYF. The DNA reads as follows: TGTGCCAGCAGGGGGGTAGCGGGAGGGCCGGCAGAGACCCAGTACTTC.